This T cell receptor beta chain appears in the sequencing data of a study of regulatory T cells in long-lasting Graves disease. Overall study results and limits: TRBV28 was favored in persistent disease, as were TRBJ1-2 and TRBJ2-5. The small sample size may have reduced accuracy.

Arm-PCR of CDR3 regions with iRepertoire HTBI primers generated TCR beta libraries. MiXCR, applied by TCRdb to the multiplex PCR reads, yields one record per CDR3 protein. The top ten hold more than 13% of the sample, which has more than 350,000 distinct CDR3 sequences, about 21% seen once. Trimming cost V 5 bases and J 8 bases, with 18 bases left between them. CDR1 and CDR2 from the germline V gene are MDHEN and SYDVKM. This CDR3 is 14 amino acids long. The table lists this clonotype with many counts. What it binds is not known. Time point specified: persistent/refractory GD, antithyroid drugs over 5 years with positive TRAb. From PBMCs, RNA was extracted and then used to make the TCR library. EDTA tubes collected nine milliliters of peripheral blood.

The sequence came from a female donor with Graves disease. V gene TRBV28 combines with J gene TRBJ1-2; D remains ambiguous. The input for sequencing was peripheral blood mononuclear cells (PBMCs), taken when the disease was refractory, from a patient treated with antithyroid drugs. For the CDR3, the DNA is TGTGCCAGCAGTCCACCAATGCCCCCTTACGGCTACACCTTC. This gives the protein CASSPPMPPYGYTF.